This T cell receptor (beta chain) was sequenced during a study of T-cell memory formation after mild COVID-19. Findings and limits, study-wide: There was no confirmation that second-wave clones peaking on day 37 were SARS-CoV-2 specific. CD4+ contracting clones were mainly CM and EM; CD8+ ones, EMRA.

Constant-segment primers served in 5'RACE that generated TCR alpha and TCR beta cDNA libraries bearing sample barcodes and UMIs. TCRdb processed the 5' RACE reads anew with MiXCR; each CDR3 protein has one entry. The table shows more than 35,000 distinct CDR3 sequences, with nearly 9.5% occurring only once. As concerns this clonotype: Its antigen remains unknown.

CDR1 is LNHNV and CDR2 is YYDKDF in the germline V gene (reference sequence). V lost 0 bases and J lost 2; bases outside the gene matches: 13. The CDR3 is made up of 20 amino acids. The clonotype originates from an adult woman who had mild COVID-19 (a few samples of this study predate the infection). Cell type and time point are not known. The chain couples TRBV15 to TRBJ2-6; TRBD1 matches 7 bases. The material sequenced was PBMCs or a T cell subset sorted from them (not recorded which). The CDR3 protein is CATSRDYPGQTGAGANVLTF. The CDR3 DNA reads TGTGCCACCAGCAGAGATTATCCCGGGCAAACAGGGGCTGGGGCCAACGTCCTGACTTTC.